The clone carrying this T cell receptor (beta chain) has only one observation. V lost 4 bases and J lost 5; bases outside the gene matches: 8. Looked up from germline, CDR1 is LGHNA and CDR2 is YNFKEQ. This CDR3 is built from 16 residues. This entry belongs to a study of blood T cell repertoires in COVID-19. In the source study's methods: The assay estimated nucleated cells by amplifying reference gene primers. Libraries were prepared by immunoSEQ multiplex PCR; TCRdb keeps only in-frame clonotypes and omits some of them. Clone size and the V and J calls come from that table; the DNA yielded D and trimming. The repertoire holds tens of thousands of clones, with about 88% as singletons.

The chain joins TRBV4-2 to TRBJ1-2, with 12 nucleotides matching TRBD1. This TCR was sampled from a man older than 75 with active or convalescent COVID-19. The sequenced material came from peripheral blood. CDR3: CASSPSGTGGSYGYTF. CDR3 in DNA: TGTGCCAGCAGCCCGTCAGGGACAGGGGGCAGTTATGGCTACACCTTC.